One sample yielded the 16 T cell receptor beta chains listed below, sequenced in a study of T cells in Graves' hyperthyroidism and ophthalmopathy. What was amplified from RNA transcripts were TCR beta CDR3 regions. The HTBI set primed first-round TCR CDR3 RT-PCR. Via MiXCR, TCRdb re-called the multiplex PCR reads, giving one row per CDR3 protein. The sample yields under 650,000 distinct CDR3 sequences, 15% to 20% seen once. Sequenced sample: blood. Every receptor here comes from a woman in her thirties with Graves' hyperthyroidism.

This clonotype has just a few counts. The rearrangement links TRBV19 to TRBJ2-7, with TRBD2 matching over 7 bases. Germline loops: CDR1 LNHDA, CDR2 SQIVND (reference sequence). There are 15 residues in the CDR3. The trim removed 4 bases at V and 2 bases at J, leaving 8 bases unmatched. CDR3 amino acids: CASSTPLAVTYEQYF. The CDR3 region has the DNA TGTGCCAGTAGTACCCCCCTAGCGGTTACCTACGAGCAGTACTTC.

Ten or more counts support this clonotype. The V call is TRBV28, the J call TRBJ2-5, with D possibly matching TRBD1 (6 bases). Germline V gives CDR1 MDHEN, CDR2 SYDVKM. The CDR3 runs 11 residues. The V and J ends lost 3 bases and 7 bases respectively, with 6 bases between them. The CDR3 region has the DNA TGTGCCAGCAGTTTGGGGGCGACCCAGTACTTC. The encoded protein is CASSLGATQYF.

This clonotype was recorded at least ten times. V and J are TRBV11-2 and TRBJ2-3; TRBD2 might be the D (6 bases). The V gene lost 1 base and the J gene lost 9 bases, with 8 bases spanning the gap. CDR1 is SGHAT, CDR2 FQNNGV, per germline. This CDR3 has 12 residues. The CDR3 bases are TGTGCCAGCAGCTTAGGCGGGAACACGCAGTATTTT. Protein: CASSLGGNTQYF. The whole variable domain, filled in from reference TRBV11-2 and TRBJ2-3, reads EAGVAQSPRYKIIEKRQSVAFWCNPISGHATLYWYQQILGQGPKLLIQFQNNGVVDDSQLPKDRFSAERLKGVDSTLKIQPAKLEDSAVYLCASSLGGNTQYFGPGTRLTVL.

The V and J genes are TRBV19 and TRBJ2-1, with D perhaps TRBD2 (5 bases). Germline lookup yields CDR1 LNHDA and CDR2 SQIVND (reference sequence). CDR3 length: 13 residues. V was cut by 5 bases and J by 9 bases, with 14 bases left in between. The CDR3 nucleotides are TGTGCCAGTAGTGCTAGCACCAAGGGTGAGCAGTTCTTC. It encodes CASSASTKGEQFF.

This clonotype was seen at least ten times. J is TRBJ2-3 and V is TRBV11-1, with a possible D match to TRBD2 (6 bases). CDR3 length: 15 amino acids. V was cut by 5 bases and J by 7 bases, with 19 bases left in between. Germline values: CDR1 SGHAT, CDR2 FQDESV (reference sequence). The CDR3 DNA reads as TGTGCCAGCAGCCACACCGGACTGGGGGGATATACGCAGTATTTT. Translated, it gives CASSHTGLGGYTQYF.

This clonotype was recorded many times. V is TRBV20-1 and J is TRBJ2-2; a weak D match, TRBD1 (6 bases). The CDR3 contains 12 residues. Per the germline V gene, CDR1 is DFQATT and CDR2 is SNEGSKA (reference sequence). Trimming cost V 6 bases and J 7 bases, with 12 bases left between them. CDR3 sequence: CSATRTDGELFF. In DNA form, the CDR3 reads TGCAGTGCCACCCGGACAGACGGGGAGCTGTTTTTT.

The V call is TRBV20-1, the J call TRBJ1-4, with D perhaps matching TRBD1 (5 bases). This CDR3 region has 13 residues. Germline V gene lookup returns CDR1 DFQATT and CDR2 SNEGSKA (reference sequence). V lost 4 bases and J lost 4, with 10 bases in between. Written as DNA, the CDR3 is TGCAGTGCTAATGACAGACGTAATGAAAAACTGTTTTTT. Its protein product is CSANDRRNEKLFF.

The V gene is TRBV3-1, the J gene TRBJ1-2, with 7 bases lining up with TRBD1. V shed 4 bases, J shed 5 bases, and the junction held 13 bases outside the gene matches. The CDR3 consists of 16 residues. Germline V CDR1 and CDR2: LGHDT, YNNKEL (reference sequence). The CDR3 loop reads CASSRHDRVERYGYTF. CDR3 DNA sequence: TGTGCCAGCAGCCGCCATGACAGGGTAGAACGGTATGGCTACACCTTC.

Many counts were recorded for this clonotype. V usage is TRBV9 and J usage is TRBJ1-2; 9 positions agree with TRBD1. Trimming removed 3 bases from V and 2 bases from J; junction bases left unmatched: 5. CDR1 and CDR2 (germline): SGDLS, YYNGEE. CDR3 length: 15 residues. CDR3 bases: TGTGCCAGCAGCGCGACCGGGACAGGGAACTATGGCTACACCTTC. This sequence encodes CASSATGTGNYGYTF.

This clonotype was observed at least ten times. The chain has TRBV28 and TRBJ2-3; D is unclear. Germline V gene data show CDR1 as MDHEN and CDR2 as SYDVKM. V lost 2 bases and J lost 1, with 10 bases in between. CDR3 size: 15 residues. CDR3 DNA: TGTGCCAGCAGTTTACCCCGGCTTGGCACAGATACGCAGTATTTT. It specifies CASSLPRLGTDTQYF.

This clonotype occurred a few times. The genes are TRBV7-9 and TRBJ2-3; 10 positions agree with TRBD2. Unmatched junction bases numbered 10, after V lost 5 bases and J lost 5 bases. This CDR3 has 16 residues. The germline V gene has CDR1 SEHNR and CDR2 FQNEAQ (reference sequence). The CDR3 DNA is TGTGCCAGCAGCCCCCTCAGCGGGAGGGCCGGAGATACGCAGTATTTT. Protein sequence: CASSPLSGRAGDTQYF.

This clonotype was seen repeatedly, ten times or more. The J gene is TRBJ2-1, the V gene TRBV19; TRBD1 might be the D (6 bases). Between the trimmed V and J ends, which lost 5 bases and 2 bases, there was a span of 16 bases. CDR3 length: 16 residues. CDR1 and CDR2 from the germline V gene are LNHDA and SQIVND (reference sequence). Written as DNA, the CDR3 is TGTGCCAGTAGTGCGAGGGGGACACCACCCTACAATGAGCAGTTCTTC. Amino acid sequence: CASSARGTPPYNEQFF.

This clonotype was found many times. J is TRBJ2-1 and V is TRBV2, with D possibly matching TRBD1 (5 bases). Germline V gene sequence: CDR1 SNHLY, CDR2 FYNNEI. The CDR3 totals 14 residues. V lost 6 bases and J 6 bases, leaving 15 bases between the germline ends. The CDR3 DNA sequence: TGTGCCAGCAGCCCGGCCAGGGTGGGCAATGAGCAGTTCTTC. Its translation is CASSPARVGNEQFF.

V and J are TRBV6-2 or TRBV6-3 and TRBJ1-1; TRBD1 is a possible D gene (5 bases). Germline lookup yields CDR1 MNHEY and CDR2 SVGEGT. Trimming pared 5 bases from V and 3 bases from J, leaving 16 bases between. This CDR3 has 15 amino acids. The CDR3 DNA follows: TGTGCCAGCAGTACCCTCAGGGCTAAGGACACTGAAGCTTTCTTT. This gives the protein CASSTLRAKDTEAFF.

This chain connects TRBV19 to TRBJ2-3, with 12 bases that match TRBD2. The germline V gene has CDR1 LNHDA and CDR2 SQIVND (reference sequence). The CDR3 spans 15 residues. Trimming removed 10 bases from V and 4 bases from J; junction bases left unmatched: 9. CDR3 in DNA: TGTGCCACCGGACTAGCGGGAATCGTAGCAGATACGCAGTATTTT. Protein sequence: CATGLAGIVADTQYF.

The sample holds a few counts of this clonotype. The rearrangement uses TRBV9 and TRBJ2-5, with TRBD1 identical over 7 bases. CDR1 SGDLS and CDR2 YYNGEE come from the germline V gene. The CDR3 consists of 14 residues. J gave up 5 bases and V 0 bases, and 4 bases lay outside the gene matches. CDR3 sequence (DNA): TGTGCCAGCAGCGTAGGAGGGGGCTTTGAGACCCAGTACTTC. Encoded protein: CASSVGGGFETQYF.